These 25 T cell receptor beta chains share one sample of origin, sequenced in a study of blood T cell repertoires in COVID-19. The method was immunoSEQ multiplex PCR; TCRdb's version includes in-frame clones alone and lacks a portion of them. In the table there are fewer than 200,000 clones, about 85% of which are singletons. Sequencing used peripheral blood. The receptors come from a woman of 80 years or more with acute or convalescent COVID-19.

J is TRBJ1-6 and V is TRBV7-2; D uncertain. Trimming cost V 0 bases and J 7 bases, with 13 bases left between them. This CDR3 has 16 residues. Germline V gene sequence: CDR1 SGHTA, CDR2 FQGNSA. Written as DNA, the CDR3 is TGTGCCAGCAGCTTAGCAGCGTTGAGAAGGAATTCACCCCTCCACTTT. It encodes CASSLAALRRNSPLHF.

The rearrangement links TRBV27 to TRBJ1-1; D is unclear. The germline CDR1 and CDR2 sequences are MNHEY and SMNVEV (reference sequence). Between the trimmed V and J ends, which lost 5 bases and 1 base, there was a span of 8 bases. The CDR3 is 13 residues long. The CDR3 DNA reads as TGTGCCAGCAGTACTAACAAGAACACTGAAGCTTTCTTT. Its protein is CASSTNKNTEAFF.

The genes are TRBV25-1 and TRBJ1-1, with 7 bases lining up with TRBD1. J gave up 5 bases and V 2 bases, and 11 bases lay outside the gene matches. Germline loops: CDR1 MGHDK, CDR2 SYGVNS. The CDR3 sequence is 16 residues long. The CDR3 DNA is TGTGCCAGCAGTGAAATCGGGGCAGGGGGAATGACTGAAGCTTTCTTT. This encodes CASSEIGAGGMTEAFF.

The gene calls are TRBV19 and TRBJ2-1, with 9 bases matching TRBD1. The CDR3 spans 16 residues. In germline, CDR1 is LNHDA, CDR2 SQIVND (reference sequence). CDR3 sequence (DNA): TGTGCATCTAGGGACAGGGAAACACTCTCCTACAATGAGCAGTTCTTC. Residues: CASRDRETLSYNEQFF.

This chain joins TRBV3-1 (or the pseudogene TRBV3-2) and TRBJ1-4; D remains ambiguous. This CDR3 is 14 amino acids long. The V end lost 0 bases, the J end lost 5 bases, and 7 bases lay between the germline ends. The germline CDR1 and CDR2 sequences are LGHDT and YNNKEL (reference sequence). This CDR3 is CASSQDYRNEKLFF. CDR3 sequence (DNA): TGTGCCAGCAGCCAAGACTACCGAAATGAAAAACTGTTTTTT.

This chain links TRBV5-1 with TRBJ2-1; TRBD2 matches at 12 bases. Germline values: CDR1 SGHRS, CDR2 YFSETQ. With V trimmed by 4 bases and J by 9 bases, 8 bases remained unmatched. The CDR3 consists of 15 residues. CDR3 protein: CASSRGLAGVTEQFF. CDR3 nucleotide sequence: TGCGCCAGCAGCCGGGGACTAGCGGGTGTAACTGAGCAGTTCTTC.

The V and J genes are TRBV7-9 and TRBJ1-1; D might be TRBD1 (6 bases). The CDR3 sequence is 14 residues long. Germline V gives CDR1 SEHNR, CDR2 FQNEAQ (reference sequence). V lost 3 bases, J lost 10 bases, and 18 bases lay in between. The CDR3 reads CASSLGGGAVLAFF. In DNA, the CDR3 is TGTGCCAGCAGCTTGGGTGGGGGCGCAGTTTTAGCTTTCTTT.

The V and J genes are TRBV9 and TRBJ2-3; D is unclear. Trimming pared 0 bases from V and 2 bases from J, leaving 13 bases between. The germline gives CDR1 SGDLS, CDR2 YYNGEE. The CDR3 is 16 residues long. CDR3 protein: CASSVGASRNTDTQYF. The DNA for the CDR3 is TGTGCCAGCAGCGTAGGGGCAAGTCGTAACACAGATACGCAGTATTTT.

The sample holds a few counts of this clone. The chain recombines TRBV2 with TRBJ2-5; TRBD1 is a possible D gene (5 bases). The V gene lost 1 base and the J gene lost 4 bases, with 13 bases spanning the gap. The CDR3 is 15 residues long. The germline CDR1 and CDR2 sequences are SNHLY and FYNNEI. The CDR3 region has the DNA TGTGCCAGCAGTGAAGGTCCTTTCCAGGGAGAGACCCAGTACTTC. Residues: CASSEGPFQGETQYF.

The chain recombines TRBV5-1 with TRBJ2-7, with D possibly matching TRBD1 (6 bases). Germline assignment: CDR1 SGHRS and CDR2 YFSETQ. V was trimmed by 4 bases and J by 3 bases, leaving 17 bases between them. The CDR3 extends over 15 amino acids. The CDR3 is CASSPTGTSDYEQYF. As DNA, the CDR3 is TGCGCCAGCAGCCCGACCGGGACAAGTGACTACGAGCAGTACTTC.

This rearrangement joins TRBV2 to TRBJ2-5; tentatively, D is TRBD2 (6 bases). The CDR3 length is 14 residues. V gave up 7 bases and J gave up 4 bases, with 16 bases separating them. The germline CDR1 and CDR2 sequences are SNHLY and FYNNEI. Here the CDR3 DNA reads TGTGCCAGCAACCGTTGGAGGGACTCAGAGACCCAGTACTTC. Translation gives CASNRWRDSETQYF. Full variable domain (outside the CDR3, taken from reference TRBV2 and TRBJ2-5): EPEVTQTPSHQVTQMGQEVILRCVPISNHLYFYWYRQILGQKVEFLVSFYNNEISEKSEIFDDQFSVERPDGSNFTLKIRSTKLEDSAMYFCASNRWRDSETQYFGPGTRLLVL.

The chain uses TRBV6-5 and TRBJ2-1; maybe TRBD2 (6 bases). Germline V lookup: CDR1 MNHEY, CDR2 SVGAGI. Deletions cut 2 bases from V and 2 bases from J, with 13 bases between. The CDR3 is 16 residues long. The CDR3 nucleotides are TGTGCCAGCAGTTACGAGACAGCGGGCACCTACAATGAGCAGTTCTTC. Translating it yields CASSYETAGTYNEQFF.

This clone was found once. The rearrangement joins TRBV20-1 to TRBJ2-5; 8 bases align to TRBD1. Germline CDR1 DFQATT, CDR2 SNEGSKA (reference sequence). Trimming took 5 bases from V and 5 from J; bases not matched to a gene: 1. The CDR3 contains 11 residues. The CDR3 loop reads CSAQGAETQYF. In DNA form, the CDR3 reads TGCAGTGCTCAGGGGGCGGAGACCCAGTACTTC.

The chain couples TRBV5-1 to TRBJ2-5; D is perhaps TRBD2 (6 bases). This CDR3 has 15 amino acids. The V gene's germline CDR1 is SGHRS and CDR2 YFSETQ. Between the trimmed V and J ends, which lost 3 bases and 1 base, there was a span of 13 bases. DNA of the CDR3: TGCGCCAGCAGCTACCGGGACTTGACCCAAGAGACCCAGTACTTC. The encoded protein is CASSYRDLTQETQYF.

The J gene is TRBJ2-1, the V gene TRBV12-5, with D tentatively TRBD2 (5 bases). With 7 bases removed from V and 8 bases from J, the gap between germline ends came to 15 bases. The V gene's germline CDR1 is LGHNT and CDR2 FRNRAP. The CDR3 has 13 residues. The CDR3 nucleotides read TGTGCTAGTGCCGCCTCAGGAGGCGATGAGCAGTTCTTC. Protein product: CASAASGGDEQFF.

The chain employs TRBV5-6 and TRBJ1-1; unclear D gene. The V end lost 2 bases, the J end lost 4 bases, and 12 bases lay between the germline ends. The CDR3 runs to 14 residues. The germline V gene has CDR1 SGHDT and CDR2 YYEEEE. DNA for the CDR3: TGTGCCAGCAGCTTCCCAGACTTGAGCACTGAAGCTTTCTTT. Residues: CASSFPDLSTEAFF.

V usage is TRBV19 and J usage is TRBJ2-3; TRBD2 matches at 9 bases. The J segment lost 3 bases and the V segment lost 8 bases, leaving 12 bases of the junction unmatched. This CDR3 region has 16 residues. In germline, CDR1 is LNHDA, CDR2 SQIVND (reference sequence). The DNA for the CDR3 is TGTGCCAGTCGACTAGCGGCTTCGGGGTTAACAGATACGCAGTATTTT. It encodes CASRLAASGLTDTQYF.

The chain recombines TRBV12-3 or TRBV12-4 with TRBJ1-4, with no clear D. CDR3 size: 13 residues. With 5 bases removed from V and 4 bases from J, the gap between germline ends came to 8 bases. The CDR3 DNA reads TGTGCCAGCAGTCGGTCCCTTAATGAAAAACTGTTTTTT. Protein sequence: CASSRSLNEKLFF.

V and J are TRBV5-5 and TRBJ2-3; 8 positions match TRBD1. CDR1 and CDR2 (germline): SGHKS, YYEKEE (reference sequence). Unmatched junction bases numbered 7, after V lost 3 bases and J lost 4 bases. This CDR3 comprises 15 residues. The CDR3 DNA sequence: TGTGCCAGCAGCTGGACAGGGCTTGAAGCAGATACGCAGTATTTT. It encodes CASSWTGLEADTQYF.

The V gene is TRBV5-8, the J gene TRBJ2-3, with 16 bases that match TRBD2. Germline lookup yields CDR1 SGHTS and CDR2 YDEGEE. V trimming: 5 bases; J trimming: 3 bases; junction bases outside the gene matches: 6. The CDR3 loop spans 17 amino acids. This chain's CDR3 is CASRTGTSGRATDTQYF. The DNA of the CDR3 is TGTGCCAGCAGAACCGGGACTAGCGGGAGGGCTACAGATACGCAGTATTTT.

The chain joins TRBV9 to TRBJ2-7, with D possibly being TRBD1 (6 bases). Germline lookup yields CDR1 SGDLS and CDR2 YYNGEE. CDR3 size: 15 residues. V lost 3 bases, J lost 2 bases, and 15 bases lay in between. The CDR3 loop reads CASSASLDSAYEQYF. In DNA form, the CDR3 reads TGTGCCAGCAGCGCCTCCCTGGACAGTGCCTACGAGCAGTACTTC.

This clone was recorded once. As DNA, the CDR3 is TGTGCCACCAGCAGAGATCAGACAGGGCCCTTGGGAAGGCAGTTCTTC. Its protein is CATSRDQTGPLGRQFF. V is TRBV15 and J is TRBJ2-1, with 7 nucleotides matching TRBD1. The CDR3 extends over 16 amino acids. The junction had 14 bases not matched to a gene; V was cut back by 0 bases and J by 12 bases. Germline CDR1 LNHNV, CDR2 YYDKDF (reference sequence).

The J gene is TRBJ1-4, the V gene TRBV5-5; D is unresolved. CDR3 length: 14 amino acids. The germline V gene has CDR1 SGHKS and CDR2 YYEKEE (reference sequence). V lost 4 bases and J 5 bases, leaving 12 bases between the germline ends. CDR3 in DNA: TGTGCCAGCAGCCAGGTCCTCGAGAATGAAAAACTGTTTTTT. Residues: CASSQVLENEKLFF.

The rearrangement links TRBV9 to TRBJ1-2, with unresolved D. The CDR3 is 16 residues long. V was trimmed by 1 base and J by 6 bases, leaving 19 bases between them. Germline values: CDR1 SGDLS, CDR2 YYNGEE. The CDR3: CASSVTASPRLNGYTF. The CDR3 bases are TGTGCCAGCAGCGTAACGGCCTCACCTCGACTCAATGGCTACACCTTC.

This chain links TRBV7-3 with TRBJ1-2, with TRBD1 matching over 9 bases. This CDR3 spans 13 amino acids. Germline CDR1 is SGHTA and CDR2 is FQGTGA. Losses at the gene ends were 8 bases for V and 6 bases for J; bases not matched to a gene: 7. The CDR3 DNA sequence: TGTGCCAGCGCTTACAGGGGGCGAAATGGCTACACCTTC. Translation: CASAYRGRNGYTF.